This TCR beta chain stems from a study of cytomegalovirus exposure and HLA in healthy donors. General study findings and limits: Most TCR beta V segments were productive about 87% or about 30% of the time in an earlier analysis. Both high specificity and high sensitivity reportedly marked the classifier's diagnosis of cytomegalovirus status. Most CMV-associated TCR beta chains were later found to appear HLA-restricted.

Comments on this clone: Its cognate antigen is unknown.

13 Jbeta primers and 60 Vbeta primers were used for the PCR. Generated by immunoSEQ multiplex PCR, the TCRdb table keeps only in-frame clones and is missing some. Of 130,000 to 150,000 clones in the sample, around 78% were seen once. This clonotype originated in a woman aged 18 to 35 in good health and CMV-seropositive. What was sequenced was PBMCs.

The CDR3 is CASSLGTSGGETQYF. CDR3 DNA: TGTGCCAGCAGCTTAGGGACTAGCGGGGGTGAGACCCAGTACTTC. The genes are TRBV7-2 and TRBJ2-5; 13 bases map to TRBD2. Germline-derived CDR1 and CDR2 are SGHTA and FQGNSA. V was clipped by 1 base and J by 5 bases; unmatched bases: 1. This CDR3 has 15 amino acids.